This TCR beta chain was identified during a study of blood T cell repertoires in COVID-19 (dated by TCRdb to 2018 to 2020). Regarding the complete study: The collaborator samples originated in the United States, Italy and Spain and spanned the acute and convalescent phases of COVID-19. The prospective study material was composed of cDNA or gDNA derived from T cells, B-cell-depleted T cells, or PBMCs. Subjects who had been exposed to COVID-19, were actively infected with it, or had recovered from it provided the deeply sampled blood TCRbeta repertoires that made up the dataset. The repertoires were made available in a free public database intended to serve as a resource for research on the immune response to SARS-CoV-2. Samples came from the ongoing ImmuneRACE study (first 160 participants) plus 1,254 subjects from 6 global collaborators. Sample metadata almost always included a de-identified subject ID, COVID-19 status, age in years and sex. HLA class I and class II types, where available, came from metadata supplied by the sample provider rather than from assay-based typing.

TCRbeta CDR3 regions were amplified from genomic DNA using the immunoSEQ Assay, a bias-controlled multiplex PCR. From the authors' description of their analysis: The number of nucleated cells in each sample was estimated from the amplification of reference gene primers within the assay. To quantify the absolute abundance of each unique TCRbeta CDR3 rearrangement, sequence reads were collapsed and filtered. For each sample, productive Simpson clonality was calculated by taking the square root of Simpson's diversity index across productive rearrangements. Imported from immuneACCESS, the table was reduced by TCRdb to in-frame sequences with V and J called. These copies leave out some clones; in studies compared against another copy, an unresolved V gene accounts for under half, and the cause of the remainder is not known. D and trimming come from the DNA, and the V and J calls and clone size come from that table. This sample gives 190,000 or so clones in total; over 80% of them show up just once. Over 1% of the sample comes from the top ten.

Participants in the prospective study were aged about 18 to 90 years, lived in 20 to 25 United States geographic areas, and enrolled through a virtual design. To assign participants to cohorts, the prospective study relied on clinical history that participants themselves reported in a screening survey and a study questionnaire. Recovered participants in ImmuneRACE Cohort 3 were defined by two consecutive negative NP/OP PCR tests, clearance by a healthcare professional, or resolution of symptoms. In the prospective study, whole blood, serum and a nasopharyngeal or oropharyngeal swab were collected from each participant by mobile phlebotomists. Prospective study participants could optionally give additional blood draws and questionnaires over a 2-month period. Before DNA extraction, prospective study blood samples were shipped either frozen or at room temperature. CDR1 and CDR2 are read off the germline V gene as SGHRS and YFSETQ. Trimming takes 1 base off V and 5 bases off J; junction bases not matched to a gene: 5. The CDR3 holds 15 amino acids from the cysteine to the phenylalanine. Here the CDR3 DNA is all that survives: 45 bases in frame from base 1.

The paper's findings and limits, for the study overall: The quantity of clinical and demographic metadata differed by source and by participant and was supplied without curation.

This clone turned up a few times. Its binding antigen is unknown. Base qualities are missing; no much larger clone stands one base away. This TCR was sampled from a man aged 25-45 years who had recovered from COVID-19. The V gene is TRBV5-1 and the J gene is TRBJ1-4; 7 of the junction bases match TRBD1. Sequenced: PBMCs or T cells enriched from blood (not recorded which). The DNA sequence is TGCGCCAGCAGCTTGTCCGGGACAGCAAATGAAAAACTGTTTTTT. Its translation is CASSLSGTANEKLFF. Where the CDR3 stops, the reference TRBV5-1 and TRBJ1-4 genes take over; the full variable domain is KAGVTQTPRYLIKTRGQQVTLSCSPISGHRSVSWYQQTPGQGLQFLFEYFSETQRNKGNFPGRFSGRQFSNSRSEMNVSTLELGDSALYLCASSLSGTANEKLFFGSGTQLSVL.